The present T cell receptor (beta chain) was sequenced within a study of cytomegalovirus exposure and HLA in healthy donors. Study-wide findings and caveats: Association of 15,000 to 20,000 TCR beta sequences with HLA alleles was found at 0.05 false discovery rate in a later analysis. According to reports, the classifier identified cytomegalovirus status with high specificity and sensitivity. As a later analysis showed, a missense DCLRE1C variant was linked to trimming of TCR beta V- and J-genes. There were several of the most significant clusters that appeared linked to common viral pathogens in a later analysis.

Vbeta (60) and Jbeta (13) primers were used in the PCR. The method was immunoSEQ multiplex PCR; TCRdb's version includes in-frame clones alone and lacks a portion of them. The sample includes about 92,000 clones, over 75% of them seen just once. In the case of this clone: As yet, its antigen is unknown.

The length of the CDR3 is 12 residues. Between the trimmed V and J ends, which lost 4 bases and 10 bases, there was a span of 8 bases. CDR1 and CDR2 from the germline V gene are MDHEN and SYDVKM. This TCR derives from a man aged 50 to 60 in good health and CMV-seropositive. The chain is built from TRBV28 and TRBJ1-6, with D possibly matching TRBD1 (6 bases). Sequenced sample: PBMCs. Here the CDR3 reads CASSYGTSPLHF. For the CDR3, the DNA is TGTGCCAGCAGTTATGGGACATCACCCCTCCACTTT.